The present T cell receptor (beta chain) was sequenced within a study of B cell selection in AIRE deficiency. Turning to this clone: The target antigen is unknown.

General study results and limits: Of roughly 4,000 shared Treg TCRbeta sequences, roughly 32% were healthy-only, 7.5% to 9.5% patient-only. Only TCRbeta was sequenced; approximately 40% of shared healthy Treg sequences appeared in Tconv. Shared Treg sequences were biased toward short CDR3s with few non-templated nucleotide insertions.

Conventional CD4 T cells were sorted as CD4+CD127+ cells. V lost 5 bases and J lost 4, with 15 bases in between. CDR1 and CDR2 (germline): SGHNT, YENEEA. The CDR3 runs to 14 residues. Assay used: immunoSEQ multiplex PCR; TCRdb lists only in-frame clones, some missing. The sample has 20,000 to 25,000 clones; approximately 97% are singletons. Sequencing was performed on conventional CD4+ T cells sorted from PBMCs. The sequence derives from a human donor with AIRE deficiency. V gene TRBV11-3 combines with J gene TRBJ2-7, with D perhaps matching TRBD2 (6 bases). CDR3 in DNA: TGTGCCAGCAGCCTTACTGGGGGACTTTACGAGCAGTACTTC. Translation: CASSLTGGLYEQYF.